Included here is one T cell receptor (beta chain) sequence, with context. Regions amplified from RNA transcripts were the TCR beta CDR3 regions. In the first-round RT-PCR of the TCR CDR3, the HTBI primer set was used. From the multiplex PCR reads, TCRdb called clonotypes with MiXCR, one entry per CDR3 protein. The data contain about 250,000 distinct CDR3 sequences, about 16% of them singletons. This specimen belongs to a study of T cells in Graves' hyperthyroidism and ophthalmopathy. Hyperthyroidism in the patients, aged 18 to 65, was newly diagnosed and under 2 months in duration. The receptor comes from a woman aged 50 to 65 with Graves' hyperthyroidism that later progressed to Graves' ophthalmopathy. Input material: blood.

The CDR3 sequence is CASSFWGFTDTQYF. The DNA for the CDR3 is TGTGCCAGCAGCTTTTGGGGTTTCACAGATACGCAGTATTTT. The genes are TRBV5-4 and TRBJ2-3; no clear D gene. The CDR3 is 14 amino acids. Trimming left V 2 bases short and J 2 bases short, with 9 bases between. Germline V lookup: CDR1 SGHNT, CDR2 YYREEE (reference sequence). Full variable domain (outside the CDR3, taken from reference TRBV5-4 and TRBJ2-3): ETGVTQSPTHLIKTRGQQVTLRCSSQSGHNTVSWYQQALGQGPQFIFQYYREEENGRGNFPPRFSGLQFPNYSSELNVNALELDDSALYLCASSFWGFTDTQYFGPGTRLTVL.